This T cell receptor (beta chain) was captured in a study of cytomegalovirus exposure and HLA in healthy donors. Germline V CDR1 and CDR2: SGHNT, YYREEE (reference sequence). V gave up 0 bases and J gave up 4 bases, with 10 bases separating them. This CDR3 comprises 14 residues. As concerns this clone: Its target is unknown.

In the PCR, 60 Vbeta and 13 Jbeta primers were used. The table came from immunoSEQ multiplex PCR; TCRdb's copy has only in-frame clones and leaves some out. Of 160,000 or so clones listed, around 77% are singletons. Study-level points and caveats: Later genetic work tied a missense DCLRE1C variant to beta-chain V and J trimming. Some TCR beta chains (roughly 150 of them) were listed as cytomegalovirus-associated.

The rearrangement joins TRBV5-4 to TRBJ1-1; weak D call: TRBD1 (5 bases). The sequenced sample was PBMCs. The TCR originated in a young woman in good health and CMV-seronegative. The CDR3 sequence: CASSLGAGRTEAFF. The CDR3, as DNA: TGTGCCAGCAGCTTGGGGGCAGGGCGCACTGAAGCTTTCTTT.